The table lists the clone carrying this T cell receptor beta chain with many counts. TCR beta libraries were built with iRepertoire HTBI primers and Arm-PCR of CDR3 regions. TCRdb processed the multiplex PCR reads anew with MiXCR; each CDR3 protein has one entry. The sample records 450,000 to 500,000 distinct CDR3 sequences, 15% to 20% being singletons. This sample stems from a study of regulatory T cells in long-lasting Graves disease. The time point denotes: newly diagnosed GD, antithyroid drugs for less than 3 months. RNA extracted from PBMCs served as the sequencing template. The CDR3 length is 16 residues. The germline CDR1 and CDR2 sequences are SGHAT and FQNNGV. Trimming took off 3 bases at V and 4 bases at J, with 18 bases between the two ends. These data were also filed under a second study, of T cells in Graves' hyperthyroidism and ophthalmopathy.

The sample here was peripheral blood mononuclear cells (PBMCs), taken at new diagnosis, from a patient treated with antithyroid drugs. The TCR sequence derives from a man between 35 and 55 years old with Graves disease. This chain joins TRBV11-2 and TRBJ2-5; D might be TRBD2 (7 bases). CDR3 in amino acids: CASSFPRKGGRETQYF. CDR3 sequence (DNA): TGTGCCAGCAGCTTCCCCCGGAAGGGGGGGAGAGAGACCCAGTACTTC.